A single sample is the source of the 25 T cell receptor beta chains below, sequenced in a study of blood T cell repertoires in COVID-19. TCRdb's copy holds only in-frame clones and misses some; the assay was immunoSEQ multiplex PCR. The sample lists 150,000 to 200,000 clones; around 85% were seen once. The sequenced sample consisted of peripheral blood. These receptors all come from a woman of 80 years or more with acute or convalescent COVID-19.

The gene calls are TRBV7-2 and TRBJ2-3; 8 positions agree with TRBD2. After removal of 3 bases from V and 1 base from J, the junction contained 3 bases not matched to a gene. Per germline, CDR1 SGHTA and CDR2 FQGNSA. CDR3 length: 15 residues. The CDR3 loop is CASSFRRGGTDTQYF. DNA for the CDR3: TGTGCCAGCAGCTTCCGGCGGGGGGGCACAGATACGCAGTATTTT.

The chain uses TRBV3-1 (or the pseudogene TRBV3-2) and TRBJ1-2, with D maybe TRBD1 (5 bases). Trimming removed 0 bases at V and 6 bases at J, with 14 bases between. Germline values: CDR1 LGHDT, CDR2 YNNKEL (reference sequence). There are 15 residues in the CDR3. CDR3 coding DNA: TGTGCCAGCAGCCAAGATCTGGGGGGTTCCCATGGCTACACCTTC. Protein product: CASSQDLGGSHGYTF.

The chain links TRBV4-3 to TRBJ2-1; 9 nucleotides agree with TRBD2. V lost 2 bases, J lost 9 bases, and 11 bases stayed unmatched. This CDR3 is 16 amino acids long. Germline V gene lookup returns CDR1 LGHNA and CDR2 YSLEER. The CDR3 sequence: CASSQTGGGALGEQFF. CDR3 in DNA: TGCGCCAGCAGCCAAACAGGCGGGGGGGCCTTGGGTGAGCAGTTCTTC.

J is TRBJ1-2 and V is TRBV24-1; the match to TRBD1 covers 8 bases. This CDR3 spans 15 amino acids. V trimming: 7 bases; J trimming: 6 bases; junction bases outside the gene matches: 12. Germline V gene lookup returns CDR1 KGHDR and CDR2 SFDVKD. The CDR3 nucleotides are TGTGCCACCAGGGGAACAGGGGGGCCGGGAGATGGCTACACCTTC. Encoded protein: CATRGTGGPGDGYTF.

The rearrangement joins TRBV9 to TRBJ2-2, with a weak D call TRBD2 (6 bases). The germline V gene has CDR1 SGDLS and CDR2 YYNGEE. The V and J ends lost 0 bases and 3 bases respectively, with 12 bases between them. The CDR3 totals 16 residues. The CDR3 DNA reads TGTGCCAGCAGCGTAGGGGGGGAGATCTACACCGGGGAGCTGTTTTTT. Protein product: CASSVGGEIYTGELFF.

The rearrangement joins TRBV4-3 to TRBJ2-1; no definite D call. This CDR3 is built from 15 residues. The germline V gene has CDR1 LGHNA and CDR2 YSLEER. The V end was cut by 0 bases, the J end by 4 bases, with 10 bases between. The CDR3 protein is CASSQEETAYNEQFF. The CDR3 region has the DNA TGCGCCAGCAGCCAAGAGGAAACAGCTTACAATGAGCAGTTCTTC.

The chain employs TRBV20-1 and TRBJ1-6; D perhaps matches TRBD1 (5 bases). The germline CDR1 and CDR2 sequences are DFQATT and SNEGSKA (reference sequence). This CDR3 comprises 14 residues. With 3 bases removed from V and 6 bases from J, the gap between germline ends came to 12 bases. This CDR3 reads CSASSGLRNSPLHF. The CDR3 coding sequence is TGCAGTGCTAGTTCAGGGCTTCGTAATTCACCCCTCCACTTT.

The V gene is TRBV27, the J gene TRBJ1-1; no clear D gene. This CDR3 has 15 residues. In germline, CDR1 is MNHEY, CDR2 SMNVEV (reference sequence). Trimming left V 6 bases short and J 1 base short, with 15 bases between. CDR3 nucleotide sequence: TGTGCCAGCAGCCTTGGGTCCGACACGAACACTGAAGCTTTCTTT. As protein: CASSLGSDTNTEAFF.

V usage is TRBV25-1 and J usage is TRBJ2-7, with 10 bases fitting TRBD1. The CDR3 is 14 residues long. After removal of 3 bases from V and 4 bases from J, the junction contained 3 bases not matched to a gene. Germline V gives CDR1 MGHDK, CDR2 SYGVNS. The CDR3 region has the DNA TGTGCCAGCAGTGATGACAGGGGGCCGTACGAGCAGTACTTC. Translation: CASSDDRGPYEQYF.

The chain has TRBV5-6 and TRBJ2-1; 7 bases are shared with TRBD2. The CDR3 is 16 residues long. CDR1 is SGHDT, CDR2 YYEEEE, per germline. With V trimmed by 1 base and J by 0 bases, 4 bases remained unmatched. The CDR3 bases are TGTGCCAGCAGCTTGTTACGGGGGGTCTCCTACAATGAGCAGTTCTTC. Translation: CASSLLRGVSYNEQFF.

The sample holds one count of this clone. V and J are TRBV7-2 and TRBJ1-5; weak D call: TRBD1 (5 bases). This CDR3 spans 14 amino acids. The V and J ends lost 4 bases and 1 base respectively, with 8 bases between them. The V gene's germline CDR1 is SGHTA and CDR2 FQGNSA. Written as DNA, the CDR3 is TGTGCCAGCAGCTACAGGTGGAGCAATCAGCCCCAGCATTTT. This sequence encodes CASSYRWSNQPQHF. Full variable domain (rest looked up from reference TRBV7-2 and TRBJ1-5): GAGVSQSPSNKVTEKGKDVELRCDPISGHTALYWYRQSLGQGLEFLIYFQGNSAPDKSGLPSDRFSAERTGGSVSTLTIQRTQQEDSAVYLCASSYRWSNQPQHFGDGTRLSIL.

The chain links TRBV5-1 to TRBJ1-2; D gene unclear. The length of the CDR3 is 15 residues. The V gene lost 4 bases and the J gene lost 2 bases, with 15 bases spanning the gap. Looked up from germline, CDR1 is SGHRS and CDR2 is YFSETQ. The DNA for the CDR3 is TGCGCCAGCAGCCCTGGCGGCAGTTGGAACTATGGCTACACCTTC. Its protein is CASSPGGSWNYGYTF.

The rearrangement joins TRBV2 to TRBJ1-2, with 9 bases that match TRBD1. V trimming: 5 bases; J trimming: 4 bases; junction bases outside the gene matches: 2. The CDR3 extends over 13 amino acids. Germline V gene data show CDR1 as SNHLY and CDR2 as FYNNEI. CDR3 protein: CASSLGQGYGYTF. The CDR3 DNA sequence: TGTGCCAGCAGTTTGGGACAGGGCTATGGCTACACCTTC.

This chain joins TRBV6-5 and TRBJ1-1; 7 nucleotides agree with TRBD1. J was trimmed by 4 bases and V by 2 bases; bases with no gene match: 7. Looked up from germline, CDR1 is MNHEY and CDR2 is SVGAGI. The CDR3 spans 15 residues. The CDR3 region is CASSYTTGMFTEAFF. CDR3 DNA sequence: TGTGCCAGCAGTTACACGACAGGGATGTTCACTGAAGCTTTCTTT.

The chain combines TRBV9 with TRBJ1-1, with D maybe TRBD1 (6 bases). The CDR3 length is 14 residues. The germline V gene encodes CDR1 SGDLS and CDR2 YYNGEE. Trimming left V 2 bases short and J 1 base short, with 9 bases between. The CDR3 reads CASSVSQGNTEAFF. In DNA form, the CDR3 reads TGTGCCAGCAGCGTTTCACAGGGGAACACTGAAGCTTTCTTT.

The chain recombines TRBV9 with TRBJ2-7; D possibly corresponds to TRBD2 (6 bases). This CDR3 is 15 amino acids long. The V and J ends lost 0 bases and 3 bases respectively, with 13 bases between them. CDR1 is SGDLS and CDR2 is YYNGEE in the germline V gene. The CDR3 region has the DNA TGTGCCAGCAGCGTAGGAGAGGACTACCACTACGAGCAGTACTTC. Amino acids: CASSVGEDYHYEQYF.

The chain is built from TRBV2 and TRBJ2-7; possible D gene TRBD2, 7 bases. This CDR3 is 15 amino acids long. Trimming cost V 5 bases and J 3 bases, with 17 bases left between them. Per the germline V gene, CDR1 is SNHLY and CDR2 is FYNNEI. In DNA form, the CDR3 reads TGTGCCAGCAGTTACCAAGAAGGGGGGGGCTACGAGCAGTACTTC. Residues: CASSYQEGGGYEQYF.

The chain is built from TRBV3-1 (or the pseudogene TRBV3-2) and TRBJ1-4, with 8 nucleotides matching TRBD1. The germline V gene encodes CDR1 LGHDT and CDR2 YNNKEL (reference sequence). The CDR3 contains 15 residues. The V gene end was trimmed by 0 bases and the J gene end by 6 bases; junction bases not matched to a gene: 3. The CDR3 region has the DNA TGTGCCAGCAGCCAAGAGGGGACAGGCTATGAAAAACTGTTTTTT. Translating it yields CASSQEGTGYEKLFF.

The gene calls are TRBV5-4 and TRBJ2-3; 7 bases are a match to TRBD1. Germline CDR1 is SGHNT and CDR2 is YYREEE (reference sequence). This CDR3 contains 14 residues. V trimming: 5 bases; J trimming: 1 base; junction bases outside the gene matches: 4. The CDR3 spells CASSHRGGTDTQYF. CDR3 in DNA: TGTGCCAGCAGTCACAGGGGAGGCACAGATACGCAGTATTTT.

This clone was detected once. The V gene is TRBV12-2, the J gene TRBJ2-3; the table's TRBD2 call for D was not verified on the DNA. TRBV12-2 is a pseudogene. This CDR3 is 15 amino acids long. CDR3 residues: CASRHRTSAVRGQYF. In nucleotides, the CDR3 is TGTGCAAGTCGCCATCGGACTAGCGCGGTTCGGGGGCAGTATTTT.

The chain employs TRBV6-1 and TRBJ1-2; maybe TRBD1 (6 bases). The CDR3 is made up of 15 amino acids. V was shortened by 0 bases and J by 5 bases, with 13 bases between the two germline ends. Germline-derived CDR1 and CDR2 are MNHNS and SASEGT. CDR3 region: CASSEALGGQYGYTF. The CDR3 coding sequence is TGTGCCAGCAGTGAAGCGCTCGGAGGACAGTATGGCTACACCTTC.

Only one count was recorded for this clone. The genes are TRBV18 and TRBJ1-1; D gene unclear. CDR1 is KGHSH and CDR2 is LQKENI in the germline V gene. V lost 3 bases and J lost 6, with 11 bases in between. CDR3 length: 13 amino acids. CDR3 nucleotide sequence: TGTGCCAGCTCACCTTATGTCGCGTCTGAAGCTTTCTTT. It yields the protein CASSPYVASEAFF.

The chain uses TRBV5-6 and TRBJ2-7; TRBD1 might be the D (6 bases). The CDR3 length is 14 residues. Looked up from germline, CDR1 is SGHDT and CDR2 is YYEEEE. V lost 5 bases to trimming and J lost 3 bases, with 15 bases between them. The CDR3 region is CASSHWQGIYEQYF. Written as DNA, the CDR3 is TGTGCCAGCAGTCATTGGCAGGGGATCTACGAGCAGTACTTC. Supplemented by reference TRBV5-6 and TRBJ2-7, the full variable domain reads DAGVTQSPTHLIKTRGQQVTLRCSPKSGHDTVSWYQQALGQGPQFIFQYYEEEERQRGNFPDRFSGHQFPNYSSELNVNALLLGDSALYLCASSHWQGIYEQYFGPGTRLTVT.

The V call is TRBV27, the J call TRBJ2-3, with 7 bases matching TRBD1. The trim removed 2 bases at V and 0 bases at J, leaving 2 bases unmatched. This CDR3 spans 15 amino acids. Per the germline V gene, CDR1 is MNHEY and CDR2 is SMNVEV (reference sequence). CDR3 DNA: TGTGCCAGCAGTTTACTACAGGGGAGCACAGATACGCAGTATTTT. Its translation is CASSLLQGSTDTQYF.

This chain links TRBV6-2 or TRBV6-3 with TRBJ2-1; possible D gene TRBD1, 5 bases. Per the germline V gene, CDR1 is MNHEY and CDR2 is SVGEGT. CDR3 length equals 15 residues. V lost 6 bases and J lost 3, with 15 bases in between. The CDR3 protein is CASSPRGRDYNEQFF. CDR3 in DNA: TGTGCCAGCAGCCCCCGCGGCAGGGACTACAATGAGCAGTTCTTC.